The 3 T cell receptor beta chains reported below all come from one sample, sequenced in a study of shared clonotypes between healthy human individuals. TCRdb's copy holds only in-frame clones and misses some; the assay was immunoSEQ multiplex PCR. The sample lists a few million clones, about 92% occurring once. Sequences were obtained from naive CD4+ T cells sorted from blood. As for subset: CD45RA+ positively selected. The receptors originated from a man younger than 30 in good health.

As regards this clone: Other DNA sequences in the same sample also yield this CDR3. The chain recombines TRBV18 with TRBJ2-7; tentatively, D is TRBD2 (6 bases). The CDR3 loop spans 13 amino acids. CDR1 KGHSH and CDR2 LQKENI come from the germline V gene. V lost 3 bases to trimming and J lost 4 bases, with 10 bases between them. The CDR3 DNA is TGTGCCAGCTCACCTGGACTATCTTACGAGCAGTACTTC. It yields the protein CASSPGLSYEQYF.

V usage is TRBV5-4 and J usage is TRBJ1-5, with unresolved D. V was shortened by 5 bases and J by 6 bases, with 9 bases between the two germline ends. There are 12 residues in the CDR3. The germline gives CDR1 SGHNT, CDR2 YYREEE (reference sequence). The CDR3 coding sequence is TGTGCCAGCAGTTTCCCTGGTCAGCCCCAGCATTTT. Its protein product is CASSFPGQPQHF.

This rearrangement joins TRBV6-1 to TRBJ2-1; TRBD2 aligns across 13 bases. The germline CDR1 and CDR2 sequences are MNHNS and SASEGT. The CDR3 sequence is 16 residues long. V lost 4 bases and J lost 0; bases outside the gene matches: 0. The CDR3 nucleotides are TGTGCCAGCAGTGGGACTAGCGGGAGCTCCTACAATGAGCAGTTCTTC. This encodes CASSGTSGSSYNEQFF.